This paragraph covers one T cell receptor beta chain sequence. The data were obtained in a study of cytotoxic CD8 clonotypes in ibrutinib-treated CLL. The CDR3 sequence is 17 residues long. Germline CDR1 and CDR2: SGHAT and FQNNGV. With 5 bases removed from V and 3 bases from J, the gap between germline ends came to 23 bases. TCRdb's copy holds only in-frame clones and misses some; the assay was immunoSEQ multiplex PCR. The sample has around 140,000 clones; around 84% are singletons. This clonotype originated in a human donor with chronic lymphocytic leukemia. The specimen was PBMCs, collected after 36 months of ibrutinib treatment. The genes are TRBV11-2 and TRBJ2-7; D perhaps matches TRBD1 (6 bases). The CDR3 reads CASSDLGYRAPYYEQYF. The DNA of the CDR3 is TGTGCCAGCAGCGATTTGGGCTACAGGGCCCCCTACTACGAGCAGTACTTC.